This T cell receptor (beta chain) was identified in a study of molecular identifiers for immune sequencing clone quantification. Study summary: Replicate runs used RNA from approximately 20,000 or 100,000 naive CD8 cells, which was split five ways into aliquots, and four of those aliquots were then sequenced.

This clonotype was seen repeatedly, ten times or more. No antigen is known for it. Trimming took 4 bases from V and 0 from J, leaving 10 bases between them. Germline CDR1 and CDR2: SQVTM and ANQGSEA. The CDR3 is 14 amino acids. TCRdb reanalysed the PCR reads using MiXCR and keeps one entry per CDR3 protein. There are approximately 680,000 distinct CDR3 sequences in the sample; roughly 23% occur only once, and 0.75% to 0.8% lies in the top ten. Study results and caveats: Effector cells had over 99% of their molecules in clones above 20 RNA copies, while naive cells had under 1%.

The sample consisted of naive CD8+ T cells from blood, with Jurkat cell RNA spiked in. Subset in this sample: FACS-sorted CD8+CD4-CCR7+CD45RA+ naive T cells. The chain uses TRBV29-1 and TRBJ1-3; the D is unclear. The sequence was obtained from a human donor in good health. Some libraries in this study had Jurkat cell RNA spiked in. The CDR3 region has the DNA TGCAGCGTTGCGACGGCCAACTCTGGAAACACCATATATTTT. Protein: CSVATANSGNTIYF.